The rows below give T cell receptor beta chains drawn from one sample of a study of control samples from healthy donors and cancer patients. TCRdb's table, derived via immunoSEQ multiplex PCR, lists solely in-frame clones and lacks some. This sample has over 110,000 clones; around 90% occur once, and the top ten carry about 11%. Sequencing was done on a sample of blood. The source of these receptors is a man aged 25 to 45 in good health. The CDR3 runs from the conserved cysteine through the conserved F or W. Fields, in order: CDR3 length, V gene, clone size, J gene, D gene, CDR3 DNA, CDR3 protein. A D gene is named only where the DNA matches it firmly. The size field is filled for only some rows; it gives once, few, many or a size class.

15	TRBV28	.	TRBJ1-2	TRBD1	TGTGCCAGCAGGACGACAGGGGCTCTTAACTATGGCTACACCTTC	CASRTTGALNYGYTF
12	TRBV5-4	.	TRBJ2-2	.	TGTGCCAGCAGCTTATTTCCTGGGGAGCTGTTTTTT	CASSLFPGELFF
13	TRBV3-1/TRBV3-2	.	TRBJ2-2	.	TGTGCCAGCAGCCAAAGGGGCACCGGGGAGCTGTTTTTT	CASSQRGTGELFF
13	TRBV19	.	TRBJ1-3	.	TGTGCCAGTAGTCTAGACACTGGAAACACCATATATTTT	CASSLDTGNTIYF
15	TRBV6-5	.	TRBJ2-1	TRBD2	TGTGCCAGCAGTTACTCGCTCCAGCGGGAGGTTGAGCAGTTCTTC	CASSYSLQREVEQFF
13	TRBV5-1	few	TRBJ2-2	.	TGCGCCAGCAAAGGCTCATCTTCCGGGGAGCTGTTTTTT	CASKGSSSGELFF
14	TRBV5-6	.	TRBJ1-2	TRBD1	TGTGCCAGCAGCTTGGCCACAGGGGATGGTGGCTACACCTTC	CASSLATGDGGYTF
12	TRBV28	.	TRBJ1-6	.	TGTGCCAGCAGTTCACCTAATTCACCCCTCCACTTT	CASSSPNSPLHF
12	TRBV7-9	.	TRBJ2-7	.	TGTGCCAGCAGCTTAGGGGCTTACGAGCAGTACTTC	CASSLGAYEQYF
15	TRBV3-1/TRBV3-2	.	TRBJ2-2	TRBD1	TGTGCCAGCAGCCAAGAAGACAGGGCCACCGGGGAGCTGTTTTTT	CASSQEDRATGELFF
16	TRBV28	.	TRBJ2-5	.	TGTGCCAGCAGTTTATACCGTCAGGGTCTCGAAGAGACCCAGTACTTC	CASSLYRQGLEETQYF
16	TRBV28	.	TRBJ2-4	TRBD1	TGTGCCAGCAGTTTATCCGGGACAGGGACCGAAAACATTCAGTACTTC	CASSLSGTGTENIQYF
15	TRBV7-9	.	TRBJ2-7	.	TGTGCCAGCAGCTCGATTTCCGCCGGGTCCTACGAGCAGTACTTC	CASSSISAGSYEQYF
16	TRBV28	once	TRBJ2-1	TRBD1	TGTGCCAGCAGCTCCCCTTCCGGGACAGGGGACAATGAGCAGTTCTTC	CASSSPSGTGDNEQFF
14	TRBV27	.	TRBJ2-7	.	TGTGCCAGCACGCCTAAGGTAGGACCCCACGAGCAGTACTTC	CASTPKVGPHEQYF
15	TRBV5-1	.	TRBJ2-7	TRBD2	TGCGCCAGCGGACTAGCGGGAGGAGCTACCTACGAGCAGTACTTC	CASGLAGGATYEQYF
18	TRBV13	.	TRBJ2-2	TRBD2	TGTGCCAGCAGCTCGGGACTAGCGGGAGGGCCGGGCACCGGGGAGCTGTTTTTT	CASSSGLAGGPGTGELFF
17	TRBV18	.	TRBJ1-4	.	TGTGCCAGCTCACCAAGGGTTACTACTGGAACTAATGAAAAACTGTTTTTT	CASSPRVTTGTNEKLFF
12	TRBV2	.	TRBJ2-2	.	TGTGCCAGCAGCGGCGGACCCGGGGAGCTGTTTTTT	CASSGGPGELFF
13	TRBV30	.	TRBJ1-3	.	TGTGCCTGGAGTGGAGAATCTGGAAACACCATATATTTT	CAWSGESGNTIYF
11	TRBV30	.	TRBJ2-7	.	TGTGCCTGGCTCAGGGTGGGAGAGCAGTACTTC	CAWLRVGEQYF
15	TRBV3-1/TRBV3-2	once	TRBJ2-2	TRBD2	TGTGCCAGCAGCCCACTAGCGGGAAGGATCGGGGAGCTGTTTTTT	CASSPLAGRIGELFF
15	TRBV27	.	TRBJ2-2	TRBD1	TGTGCCAGCAGTTGGCAGGGGGAGAACACCGGGGAGCTGTTTTTT	CASSWQGENTGELFF
12	TRBV14	.	TRBJ2-1	.	TGTGCCAGCAGCCCTTCCTACAATGAGCAGTTCTTC	CASSPSYNEQFF
14	TRBV24-1	.	TRBJ1-1	.	TGTGCCACCGGGGGGGGGCGCGTGAACACTGAAGCTTTCTTT	CATGGGRVNTEAFF
13	TRBV9	.	TRBJ2-1	.	TGTGCCAGCAGCGATTACGAATACAATGAGCAGTTCTTC	CASSDYEYNEQFF
14	TRBV27	.	TRBJ2-3	.	TGTGCCAGCAGATTCATGACCCCCACAGATACGCAGTATTTT	CASRFMTPTDTQYF
15	TRBV5-1	.	TRBJ2-5	.	TGCGCCAGCAGCTTGGTTTCTACCCAGAGCGGTCCCCAGTACTTC	CASSLVSTQSGPQYF
15	TRBV6-4	.	TRBJ2-1	TRBD1	TGTGCCAGCAGTGACTCGACAGGGGGCTTCGATGAGCAGTTCTTC	CASSDSTGGFDEQFF
15	TRBV14	.	TRBJ2-3	TRBD1	TGTGCCAGCAGCCTGACAGGGGCCGGCACAGATACGCAGTATTTT	CASSLTGAGTDTQYF
10	TRBV28	.	TRBJ1-2	.	TGTGCCAGCAGCAGCTATGGCTACACCTTC	CASSSYGYTF
15	TRBV5-1	.	TRBJ2-1	.	TGCGCCAGCAGCTTGAACAGGGCGGCCTACAATGAGCAGTTCTTC	CASSLNRAAYNEQFF
16	TRBV5-6	.	TRBJ1-3	.	TGTGCCAGCAGCTTTTTAACCGGGCACTCTGGAAACACCATATATTTT	CASSFLTGHSGNTIYF
17	TRBV15	.	TRBJ1-2	TRBD1	TGTGCCACCAGCAGAGATAACGGACAGGGGGCTCTCTATGGCTACACCTTC	CATSRDNGQGALYGYTF
13	TRBV19	.	TRBJ1-2	.	TGTGCCAGTAGTCCGGACCTAAACTATGGCTACACCTTC	CASSPDLNYGYTF
18	TRBV18	.	TRBJ2-2	TRBD1	TGTGCCAGCTCACCACTCACAGGGGGCGCGGTGGTAACCGGGGAGCTGTTTTTT	CASSPLTGGAVVTGELFF
14	TRBV28	.	TRBJ1-1	TRBD1	TGTGCCAGCAGTCTAAGCGGACAGGGCACTGAAGCTTTCTTT	CASSLSGQGTEAFF
15	TRBV5-6	.	TRBJ1-1	.	TGTGCCAGCAGTCCGGAGGGCGCTTGGGTGGCTGAAGCTTTCTTT	CASSPEGAWVAEAFF
15	TRBV19	once	TRBJ2-7	.	TGTGCCAGTAGTATAAGAGCATCAAATCCCTACGAGCAGTACTTC	CASSIRASNPYEQYF
16	TRBV7-9	.	TRBJ2-2	TRBD2	TGTGCCAGCAGCCCTAGCGGGAGAGGGGGCACCGGGGAGCTGTTTTTT	CASSPSGRGGTGELFF
13	TRBV28	.	TRBJ2-3	.	TGTGCCAGCAGTTCCCAGCGGACAGATACGCAGTATTTT	CASSSQRTDTQYF
22	TRBV12-2	.	TRBJ2-1	.	TGTGCAAGTCGCTTAGCGAAGAGTCCCGGGACTAGCGGGACTAGCTCCTACAATGAGCAGTTCTTC	CASRLAKSPGTSGTSSYNEQFF
13	TRBV10-2	.	TRBJ2-7	TRBD2	TGCGCCAGCCGGACTAGCGGAGGGGACGAGCAGTACTTC	CASRTSGGDEQYF
15	TRBV28	once	TRBJ2-5	TRBD1	TGTGCCAGCAGTACTCCGGGACAGGGGTTAAAGACCCAGTACTTC	CASSTPGQGLKTQYF
16	TRBV15	.	TRBJ2-1	TRBD1	TGTGCCACCAGCAGACTAGGGACAGTAAGTAACAATGAGCAGTTCTTC	CATSRLGTVSNNEQFF
15	TRBV5-8	.	TRBJ2-7	.	TGTGCCAGCAGCTTGGTGAGGGGGGCATTCTACGAGCAGTACTTC	CASSLVRGAFYEQYF
14	TRBV9	.	TRBJ1-3	TRBD1	TGTGCCAGCAGCGAAGGGGGCCAAGGAAACACCATATATTTT	CASSEGGQGNTIYF
14	TRBV2	.	TRBJ1-5	.	TGTGCCAGCAGACCTGGCAGGATAAGACAGCCCCAGCATTTT	CASRPGRIRQPQHF
17	TRBV9	.	TRBJ2-1	TRBD2	TGTGCCAGCAGCCCTAGCTGGACTAGCGGGATCTACAATGAGCAGTTCTTC	CASSPSWTSGIYNEQFF
14	TRBV30	.	TRBJ2-2	.	TGTGCCTGGAGTGTACATGTGGACACCGGGGAGCTGTTTTTT	CAWSVHVDTGELFF
15	TRBV19	once	TRBJ2-2	TRBD1	TGTGCCAGTAGTATCTTGGACAGGGCCACCGGGGAGCTGTTTTTT	CASSILDRATGELFF
14	TRBV28	once	TRBJ2-2	.	TGTGCCAGCAGTGTAAGGCCGAACACCGGGGAGCTGTTTTTT	CASSVRPNTGELFF
14	TRBV28	.	TRBJ2-2	.	TGTGCCAGCAGCCTAACCCGAGGCGCCGGGGAGCTGTTTTTT	CASSLTRGAGELFF
16	TRBV9	.	TRBJ2-3	TRBD1	TGTGCCAGCAGCGGACGACAGGGGGCATTGGCAGATACGCAGTATTTT	CASSGRQGALADTQYF
15	TRBV7-6	.	TRBJ1-6	TRBD1	TGTGCCAGCAGCTCGACAGGGGCATTGAATTCACCCCTCCACTTT	CASSSTGALNSPLHF
17	TRBV2	few	TRBJ1-1	TRBD1	TGTGCCAGCAGTGATCTCCGGGACAGGGGATCGGTCACTGAAGCTTTCTTT	CASSDLRDRGSVTEAFF
16	TRBV7-9	once	TRBJ2-7	TRBD1	TGTGCCAGCAGCTTAGAGGTAGGACAGGGCCCCGACGAGCAGTACTTC	CASSLEVGQGPDEQYF
11	TRBV29-1	.	TRBJ1-4	.	TGCAGCGTTGAAACAGATGAAAAACTGTTTTTT	CSVETDEKLFF
12	TRBV2	.	TRBJ1-4	TRBD1	TGTGCCAGCGTGGACAGGGACGAAAAACTGTTTTTT	CASVDRDEKLFF
16	TRBV28	.	TRBJ2-2	TRBD2	TGTGCCAGCATGGGGATGCGGGGGGCTTTCACCGGGGAGCTGTTTTTT	CASMGMRGAFTGELFF